Below, 25 T cell receptor beta chains from the same sample are listed, as sequenced in a study of early T cells in non-severe SARS-CoV-2 infection. TCRdb redid the calling of the 5' RACE reads with MiXCR, one entry per CDR3 protein. Of nearly 45,000 distinct CDR3 sequences in the sample, around 10% are singletons; the top ten hold 20% to 25%. The sequencing input was whole blood. All receptors come from an adult who was a healthcare worker with PCR-confirmed SARS-CoV-2 infection or an uninfected control (not recorded which).

This clonotype came up a few times. The gene calls are TRBV14 and TRBJ1-1; D unresolved. There are 17 residues in the CDR3. Trimming took off 0 bases at V and 3 bases at J, with 17 bases between the two ends. The germline gives CDR1 SGHDN, CDR2 FVKESK. CDR3 region: CASSQELVGYGDTEAFF. The CDR3 DNA sequence: TGTGCCAGCAGCCAAGAATTAGTCGGATATGGGGACACTGAAGCTTTCTTT.

V gene TRBV28 combines with J gene TRBJ2-5; possible D gene TRBD2, 6 bases. Trimming took 10 bases from V and 1 from J, leaving 16 bases between them. The CDR3 extends over 14 amino acids. The germline V gene encodes CDR1 MDHEN and CDR2 SYDVKM. In DNA form, the CDR3 reads TGTGCCACCGCTATTTGGACTACCCAAGAGACCCAGTACTTC. Translating gives CATAIWTTQETQYF. Based on the CDR3 plus reference TRBV28 and TRBJ2-5, the full variable domain is DVKVTQSSRYLVKRTGEKVFLECVQDMDHENMFWYRQDPGLGLRLIYFSYDVKMKEKGDIPEGYSVSREKKERFSLILESASTNQTSMYLCATAIWTTQETQYFGPGTRLLVL.

The rearrangement links TRBV4-3 to TRBJ1-6; possible D gene TRBD1, 5 bases. Germline V CDR1 and CDR2: LGHNA, YSLEER. V shed 4 bases and J shed 10 bases, with 17 bases lying between them. The CDR3 spans 15 residues. The CDR3 region has the DNA TGCGCCAGCAGCCTGGGGACCCAAGACGGGTCACCCCTCCACTTT. This sequence encodes CASSLGTQDGSPLHF.

This clonotype appeared a few times. The V gene is TRBV3-1, the J gene TRBJ2-7; 8 bases fit TRBD2. Germline V gene sequence: CDR1 LGHDT, CDR2 YNNKEL (reference sequence). V was pared by 0 bases and J by 1 base, with 5 bases of the junction left unmatched. The CDR3 loop spans 16 amino acids. The CDR3, as DNA: TGTGCCAGCAGCCAAGATATTAGCGGGGCATCCTACGAGCAGTACTTC. It codes for CASSQDISGASYEQYF.

This clonotype was recorded at least ten times. The CDR3 nucleotides are TGTGCCAGCAGTTTTCTCCAGGGCATCAATTCACCCCTCCACTTT. Translating gives CASSFLQGINSPLHF. The V gene is TRBV28, the J gene TRBJ1-6; possibly TRBD1 for D (5 bases). V lost 3 bases and J lost 7, with 13 bases in between. This CDR3 comprises 15 residues. Germline CDR1 is MDHEN and CDR2 is SYDVKM. The full variable domain, rest sourced from reference TRBV28 and TRBJ1-6, is DVKVTQSSRYLVKRTGEKVFLECVQDMDHENMFWYRQDPGLGLRLIYFSYDVKMKEKGDIPEGYSVSREKKERFSLILESASTNQTSMYLCASSFLQGINSPLHFGNGTRLTVT.

The V gene is TRBV6-5, the J gene TRBJ2-2; D is unresolved. V was clipped by 1 base and J by 1 base, with 4 bases between them. The germline V gene encodes CDR1 MNHEY and CDR2 SVGAGI. The length of the CDR3 is 14 residues. The chain's CDR3 is CASSYFQNTGELFF. The CDR3 nucleotides read TGTGCCAGCAGTTACTTCCAGAACACCGGGGAGCTGTTTTTT.

This clonotype was seen a few times. This chain uses TRBV7-8 with TRBJ2-1; TRBD2 matches 10 bases. Trimming at V came to 3 bases and at J to 7 bases, leaving 9 bases not matched to a gene. The V gene's germline CDR1 is SGHVS and CDR2 FQNEAQ. The CDR3 runs to 16 residues. In DNA form, the CDR3 reads TGTGCCAGCAGCTTCAGGACTAGCGGCGTGGGGAATGAGCAGTTCTTC. Its translation is CASSFRTSGVGNEQFF.

At least ten counts were recorded for this clonotype. J is TRBJ2-1 and V is TRBV6-5, with TRBD2 matching over 9 bases. From germline, CDR1 is MNHEY and CDR2 SVGAGI. This CDR3 is built from 16 residues. V was pared by 2 bases and J by 8 bases, with 10 bases of the junction left unmatched. The CDR3 spells CASSYRAGGSFDEQFF. DNA for the CDR3: TGTGCCAGCAGTTACCGCGCGGGAGGGTCTTTCGATGAGCAGTTCTTC.

This clonotype was counted a few times. This chain connects TRBV30 to TRBJ1-1; TRBD1 is a possible D gene (6 bases). This CDR3 is 14 amino acids long. With 4 bases removed from V and 5 bases from J, the gap between germline ends came to 17 bases. Germline V gene data show CDR1 as GTSNPN and CDR2 as SVGIG (reference sequence). CDR3 region: CAWMLAGAGTEAFF. CDR3 DNA sequence: TGTGCCTGGATGTTGGCAGGGGCGGGTACTGAAGCTTTCTTT.

This clonotype has ten or more counts. The V and J genes are TRBV11-3 and TRBJ1-1, with a possible D match to TRBD1 (5 bases). CDR1 is SGHNT and CDR2 is YENEEA in the germline V gene. The CDR3 consists of 14 residues. Trimming took 1 base from V and 5 from J, leaving 11 bases between them. CDR3 in DNA: TGTGCCAGCAGCTTAGGGGGCGGCGGTACTGAAGCTTTCTTT. It codes for CASSLGGGGTEAFF.

This chain links TRBV9 with TRBJ1-1; the match to TRBD1 covers 7 bases. The CDR3 covers 15 residues. Germline V lookup: CDR1 SGDLS, CDR2 YYNGEE. V was clipped by 0 bases and J by 6 bases; unmatched bases: 8. For the CDR3, the DNA is TGTGCCAGCAGCGTAGCTGGCCACAGGGGAGCTGAAGCTTTCTTT. Its protein product is CASSVAGHRGAEAFF.

This clonotype was counted ten times or more. The chain is built from TRBV30 and TRBJ2-1, with D perhaps TRBD1 or TRBD2 (6 bases each). Looked up from germline, CDR1 is GTSNPN and CDR2 is SVGIG (reference sequence). Trimming took off 3 bases at V and 8 bases at J, with 17 bases between the two ends. The CDR3 contains 14 residues. The CDR3 is CAWSDLGGPDEQFF. CDR3 DNA sequence: TGTGCCTGGAGCGACTTAGGGGGGCCGGATGAGCAGTTCTTC.

This clonotype was picked up many times. The chain is built from TRBV9 and TRBJ2-1; D gene ambiguous. There are 15 residues in the CDR3. Germline CDR1 is SGDLS and CDR2 is YYNGEE. The V and J ends lost 0 bases and 0 bases respectively, with 7 bases between them. CDR3 in amino acids: CASSVGSSSYNEQFF. CDR3 sequence (DNA): TGTGCCAGCAGCGTAGGGTCCAGCTCCTACAATGAGCAGTTCTTC.

This clonotype occurred many times. The DNA of the CDR3 is TGTGCCAGCAGTCCTGGGGTGGGGGCCAAAAACATTCAGTACTTC. Translated: CASSPGVGAKNIQYF. The chain links TRBV28 to TRBJ2-4; the D is unclear. The germline V and J ends were trimmed by 5 bases and 1 base, with 12 bases remaining between them. The CDR3 spans 15 residues. Germline values: CDR1 MDHEN, CDR2 SYDVKM.

This clonotype was counted ten times or more. V usage is TRBV10-3 and J usage is TRBJ2-5; 7 positions agree with TRBD2. Germline CDR1 reads ENHRY; CDR2 reads SYGVKD. J gave up 1 base and V 2 bases, and 1 base lay outside the gene matches. The CDR3 totals 14 residues. The CDR3 is CAISEGRGQETQYF. The CDR3 DNA follows: TGTGCCATCAGTGAGGGGAGGGGCCAAGAGACCCAGTACTTC.

This clonotype was picked up a small number of times. The chain employs TRBV28 and TRBJ1-2, with D possibly matching TRBD1 (6 bases). V was trimmed by 4 bases and J by 4 bases, leaving 22 bases between them. Looked up from germline, CDR1 is MDHEN and CDR2 is SYDVKM. This CDR3 contains 17 residues. The CDR3 here is CASSSPPLARGSYGYTF. DNA of the CDR3: TGTGCCAGCAGTTCCCCCCCGCTCGCCAGGGGTTCCTATGGCTACACCTTC.

This chain links TRBV7-2 with TRBJ2-1; D is unresolved. V dropped 5 bases and J dropped 3 bases, with 14 bases sitting between them. The CDR3 sequence is 15 residues long. Germline CDR1 reads SGHTA; CDR2 reads FQGNSA. DNA of the CDR3: TGTGCCAGCAGCGTTGGCGGCTCATACTACAATGAGCAGTTCTTC. Its translation is CASSVGGSYYNEQFF.

The rearrangement joins TRBV10-2 to TRBJ2-7; D not certain. Germline assignment: CDR1 WSHSY and CDR2 SAAADI. Trimming removed 5 bases from V and 0 bases from J, with 8 bases in between. The CDR3 totals 13 residues. The DNA for the CDR3 is TGCGCCAGCAGTCCGGGCGGCTCCTACGAGCAGTACTTC. It translates to CASSPGGSYEQYF.

The table lists this clonotype with many counts. This chain uses TRBV9 with TRBJ1-3; TRBD1 matches 8 bases. This CDR3 has 15 residues. Germline assignment: CDR1 SGDLS and CDR2 YYNGEE. J gave up 2 bases and V 4 bases, and 5 bases lay outside the gene matches. The CDR3: CASSSGQGPGNTIYF. The CDR3, as DNA: TGTGCCAGCAGCTCAGGACAGGGCCCTGGAAACACCATATATTTT.

This clonotype has a count of ten or more. The gene calls are TRBV7-9 and TRBJ2-5; the D is unclear. This CDR3 spans 13 amino acids. In germline, CDR1 is SEHNR, CDR2 FQNEAQ (reference sequence). V lost 5 bases and J 1 base, leaving 8 bases between the germline ends. The CDR3 loop reads CASSPGGQETQYF. DNA for the CDR3: TGTGCCAGCAGCCCGGGTGGCCAAGAGACCCAGTACTTC.

This clonotype was observed many times. The rearrangement joins TRBV28 to TRBJ2-7; D is perhaps TRBD1 or TRBD2 (5 bases each). The V end was cut by 10 bases, the J end by 3 bases, with 10 bases between. Germline CDR1 is MDHEN and CDR2 is SYDVKM. This CDR3 has 11 amino acids. The chain's CDR3 is CATRDGYEQYF. The CDR3 DNA follows: TGTGCCACTCGGGACGGCTACGAGCAGTACTTC.

By frequency in the sample, this clonotype is medium-sized. V and J are TRBV6-2 or TRBV6-3 and TRBJ2-7; 7 nucleotides align to TRBD2. This CDR3 region has 13 residues. Germline loops: CDR1 MNHEY, CDR2 SVGEGT. The trim removed 7 bases at V and 7 bases at J, leaving 10 bases unmatched. For the CDR3, the DNA is TGTGCCAGCACCCCCCGGGAGGCGGGGGAGCAGTACTTC. This sequence encodes CASTPREAGEQYF.

This clonotype was seen only a few times. The chain is built from TRBV20-1 and TRBJ1-2, with TRBD1 matching over 9 bases. CDR3 length: 14 amino acids. Germline-derived CDR1 and CDR2 are DFQATT and SNEGSKA (reference sequence). Trimming removed 1 base from V and 5 bases from J; junction bases left unmatched: 5. The CDR3 spells CSARARDRVYGYTF. The CDR3 DNA sequence: TGCAGTGCTAGAGCCCGGGACAGGGTTTATGGCTACACCTTC.

This clonotype has a handful of counts. The chain links TRBV6-2 or TRBV6-3 to TRBJ2-3; D gene unclear. Germline CDR1 and CDR2: MNHEY and SVGEGT. Trimming left V 7 bases short and J 4 bases short, with 12 bases between. The CDR3 runs to 13 residues. This chain's CDR3 is CASTVDVADTQYF. The CDR3 nucleotides read TGTGCCAGCACCGTCGACGTGGCAGATACGCAGTATTTT.

This clonotype was recorded at least ten times. V and J are TRBV7-2 and TRBJ2-1; D possibly corresponds to TRBD2 (7 bases). V lost 3 bases and J 8 bases, leaving 20 bases between the germline ends. The CDR3 is 16 residues long. Germline CDR1 reads SGHTA; CDR2 reads FQGNSA. Here the CDR3 reads CASSFLSAGRGDEQFF. CDR3 bases: TGTGCCAGCAGCTTCTTATCAGCGGGAAGGGGGGATGAGCAGTTCTTC.